The T cell receptor (beta chain) under discussion was sequenced for a study of blood T cells in healthy people across ages. About the research overall: With template switching, about one barcoded beta molecule was captured per two T cells. Whole-study results and caveats: Per million T cells, the diversity of TCR beta decreased roughly linearly as age advanced. Both naive CD4+ cell counts and diversity were greater in long-lived donors than in aged donors.

A remark on this clonotype: What it binds is not known.

Germline lookup yields CDR1 SGDLS and CDR2 YYNGEE. Trimming shortened V by 1 base and J by 0 bases, and 10 bases separated the two germline ends. The CDR3 has 15 amino acids. A second PCR of roughly 7 to 11 cycles used a sample-barcoded 5' primer and a J-beta primer mix. TCRdb processed the 5' RACE reads anew with MiXCR; each CDR3 protein has one entry. This table holds around 800,000 distinct CDR3 sequences, around 24% found once. These data are also associated with another study on T cells of mothers and their children.

Sequenced sample: blood. The genes are TRBV9 and TRBJ1-2; D not resolved. The clonotype originates from a boy aged 5-17 years in good health. The DNA for the CDR3 is TGTGCCAGCAGCGTATCAGGCTTAGCTAACTATGGCTACACCTTC. Its protein is CASSVSGLANYGYTF.